This T cell receptor (beta chain) was obtained from a study of blood T cell repertoires in COVID-19 (dated by TCRdb to about 2020). General notes on the study: The collaborator samples originated in the United States, Italy and Spain and spanned the acute and convalescent phases of COVID-19. Samples came from the ongoing ImmuneRACE study (first 160 participants) plus 1,254 subjects from 6 global collaborators. Where HLA class I and class II types were available, the types were taken from metadata supplied by the sample provider, not from assay-based typing. A freely available public database, intended as a resource for researchers studying the immune response to SARS-CoV-2, is where the repertoires were released. The material from the prospective study consisted of cDNA or gDNA derived from T cells, B-cell-depleted T cells, or PBMCs. A de-identified subject ID, COVID-19 status, age in years and sex were almost always included in the sample metadata. Subjects who had been exposed to COVID-19, were actively infected with it, or had recovered from it provided the deeply sampled blood TCRbeta repertoires that made up the dataset. The study at large found these results: The quantity of clinical and demographic metadata differed by source and by participant and was supplied without curation.

In the prospective study, participants were roughly 18 to 100 years old, resided in about 25 geographic areas of the United States, and were enrolled through a virtual design. Cohort assignment in the prospective study relied on participant-reported clinical history from a screening survey and a study questionnaire. A participant counted as exposed if, within 2 weeks of entering the study, that participant had been in contact with someone who had a PCR-confirmed or clinician-diagnosed COVID-19 case. Each participant in the prospective study had whole blood, serum and a nasopharyngeal or oropharyngeal swab collected by mobile phlebotomists. Additional blood draws and questionnaires over a 2-month period could optionally be provided by prospective study participants. Blood samples from the prospective study were shipped frozen or at room temperature prior to DNA extraction. TCRbeta CDR3 regions were amplified from genomic DNA by means of the immunoSEQ Assay, a bias-controlled multiplex PCR. The original methods were these. The number of nucleated cells in each sample was estimated by amplification of reference gene primers within the assay. Sequence reads were collapsed and filtered to measure the absolute abundance of every unique TCRbeta CDR3 rearrangement. For each sample, productive Simpson clonality was calculated by taking the square root of Simpson's diversity index across productive rearrangements. TCRdb retrieved this table from immuneACCESS and kept in-frame rearrangements only. Not all clones are present; in checked studies, unresolved V genes account for under half, and no reason is known for the remainder. The DNA was the basis for D and trimming; V, J and clone size are from that table. The sample table lists approximately 400,000 clones, 80% to 95% of them with a count of one. The ten largest clones represent over 0.7% of the sample.

Of note for this clone: Its antigen is unknown. No quality values exist for individual bases; no much larger clone is one base distant.

V and J lose 4 bases and 2 bases, and a span of 15 bases separates them. CDR1 is given as SEHNR and CDR2 as FQNEAQ, both from the germline V gene (reference sequence). The CDR3 has 15 amino acids, counting the end cysteine and phenylalanine. Only the CDR3 DNA is retained, 45 bases long and in frame from the first base. This TCR derives from a middle-aged woman who had been exposed to COVID-19. The chain was built from TRBV7-9 and TRBJ2-7, and the D gene may be TRBD1, 6 bases matching. Sequencing was performed on PBMCs or T cells enriched from blood (not recorded which). The CDR3 here reads CASSSPQGLPYEQYF. The DNA reads as follows: TGTGCCAGCAGCTCCCCGCAGGGGCTGCCCTACGAGCAGTACTTC. With all but the CDR3 taken from the reference TRBV7-9 and TRBJ2-7 genes, the full variable domain is: DTGVSQNPRHKITKRGQNVTFRCDPISEHNRLYWYRQTLGQGPEFLTYFQNEAQLEKSRLLSDRFSAERPKGSFSTLEIQRTEQGDSAMYLCASSSPQGLPYEQYFGPGTRLTVT.